Listed here are 5 T cell receptor beta chains from one sample, sequenced in a study of blood T cell repertoires in COVID-19. The assay was immunoSEQ multiplex PCR, and TCRdb's table has in-frame clones only and misses some. The table has about 81,000 clones, over 75% seen once. The sequenced material came from peripheral blood. Receptor source: a man aged 65 to 85 with acute or convalescent COVID-19.

V and J are TRBV6-5 and TRBJ1-6; a possible D gene is TRBD1 (5 bases). Germline V gene data show CDR1 as MNHEY and CDR2 as SVGAGI. The CDR3 length is 10 residues. Trimming shortened V by 9 bases and J by 15 bases, and 12 bases separated the two germline ends. The CDR3 here is CASGTGLLHF. The CDR3 coding sequence is TGTGCCAGTGGGACGGGACTCCTCCACTTT.

This sequence joins TRBV7-9 and TRBJ2-5; TRBD2 aligns across 12 bases. This CDR3 is 17 amino acids long. V lost 5 bases, J lost 5 bases, and 12 bases stayed unmatched. Germline-derived CDR1 and CDR2 are SEHNR and FQNEAQ (reference sequence). As DNA, the CDR3 is TGTGCCAGCAGCGTAGAGGTTCGACTAGCGGGGGAGGAGACCCAGTACTTC. This encodes CASSVEVRLAGEETQYF.

The rearrangement joins TRBV5-6 to TRBJ1-4; D remains unclear. CDR3 length equals 17 residues. Germline V gives CDR1 SGHDT, CDR2 YYEEEE. Deletions cut 0 bases from V and 7 bases from J, with 19 bases between. DNA for the CDR3: TGTGCCAGCAGCTTGGGGCCCAATCTTGGTGTTGGTGAAAAACTGTTTTTT. Translated: CASSLGPNLGVGEKLFF.

The CDR3 DNA follows: TGTGCCAGCAGCTCCAGGGCCTATACGCAGTATTTT. Protein product: CASSSRAYTQYF. V usage is TRBV5-6 and J usage is TRBJ2-3; D might be TRBD1 (5 bases). This CDR3 contains 12 residues. Looked up from germline, CDR1 is SGHDT and CDR2 is YYEEEE. The V end was cut by 3 bases, the J end by 7 bases, with 9 bases between.

The V and J genes are TRBV7-2 and TRBJ2-1; 8 positions match TRBD1. V shed 7 bases, J shed 1 base, and the junction held 9 bases outside the gene matches. CDR1 SGHTA and CDR2 FQGNSA come from the germline V gene. The CDR3 is 16 amino acids. CDR3 in amino acids: CASTGQGYLSYNEQFF. As DNA, the CDR3 is TGTGCCAGCACCGGACAGGGTTATTTGTCCTACAATGAGCAGTTCTTC.